The sequence of this TCR beta chain was determined in a study of T-cell memory formation after mild COVID-19. Background on the study: Clustering of TCRs was largely donor specific.

V was cut by 7 bases and J by 1 base, with 13 bases left in between. Per the germline V gene, CDR1 is LGHDT and CDR2 is YNNKEL (reference sequence). This CDR3 contains 14 residues. Turning to this clonotype: Antigen specificity is unknown.

Study conclusions and caveats: Pre-infection memory carried some responding clones, suggesting that cross-reactive memory joined. A balance of CD4 and CD8 characterized clones contracting day 15 to 85, whereas later expanders leaned CD4+.

Constant-segment primers and 5'RACE yielded cDNA libraries for TCR alpha and TCR beta, each carrying sample barcodes and UMIs. TCRdb reprocessed the 5' RACE reads with MiXCR, giving one entry per CDR3 protein. Of about 160,000 distinct CDR3 sequences listed, around 30% were seen once; the top ten hold around 12%. This TCR was sampled from an adult woman who had mild COVID-19 (a few samples of this study predate the infection). Cell type and time point are not known. The sample was PBMCs or a T cell subset sorted from them (not recorded which). The chain employs TRBV3-1 and TRBJ1-1; tentatively, D is TRBD1 (5 bases). For the CDR3, the DNA is TGTGCCAGCACCCCATTTGGGGGGAACACTGAAGCTTTCTTT. Its translation is CASTPFGGNTEAFF.